This paragraph covers one T cell receptor beta chain sequence. Its antigen is unknown. This sample stems from a study of blood T cells in healthy people across ages. Broader study findings: Estimates drawn from one million T cells were deemed to understate diversity. TCR beta diversity per million T cells fell roughly linearly with age.

Combining a sample-barcoded 5' primer with a J-beta primer mix, a second PCR ran for roughly 7 to 11 cycles. MiXCR, applied by TCRdb to the 5' RACE reads, yields one record per CDR3 protein. This table holds 800,000 or so distinct CDR3 sequences, 46% found once. In germline, CDR1 is DFQATT, CDR2 SNEGSKA (reference sequence). Trimming at V came to 1 base and at J to 7 bases, leaving 9 bases not matched to a gene. There are 14 residues in the CDR3. The specimen was blood. The TCR sequence derives from a man older than 75 in good health. The chain employs TRBV20-1 and TRBJ1-2, with TRBD1 matching 7 bases. In DNA form, the CDR3 reads TGCAGTGCTAGAGCTGACAGGGAATCTGGTGGCTACACCTTC. It specifies CSARADRESGGYTF.